A selection of T cell receptor beta chains follows, all from one sample in a study of T cell responses to AZD1222 COVID-19 vaccine. Data came from immunoSEQ multiplex PCR; TCRdb stores just in-frame clones and leaves some out. The table includes more than 95,000 clones, 85% to 90% detected once. The sample was peripheral blood, taken on day 0 of AZD1222 vaccination. These receptors were collected from an adult in good health. The CDR3 runs from the conserved cysteine through the conserved F or W. The size of a clone is reported for some rows only, either as once, few or many, or as a class for expanded clones.

cdr3_length,j_call,v_call,clone_size,cdr3_aa
18,TRBJ1-1,TRBV10-3,once,CAISESVAGQGWNTEAFF
15,TRBJ1-1,TRBV7-9,.,CASITSGYHDTEAFF
14,TRBJ1-2,TRBV18,.,CASSPRDGIYGYTF
13,TRBJ1-2,TRBV12-5,.,CASAPDGAYGYTF
14,TRBJ2-7,TRBV29-1,.,CSVVGQALAYEQYF
15,TRBJ2-7,TRBV5-4,.,CASSFGSSSSYEQYF
15,TRBJ2-1,TRBV24-1,once,CATGSSGGAYNEQFF
14,TRBJ1-6,TRBV18,.,CASATGPRNSPLHF
15,TRBJ2-7,TRBV28,.,CASSPPGTVRYEQYF
16,TRBJ1-6,TRBV5-1,once,CASSLAVVGMVSPLHF
11,TRBJ2-3,TRBV28,.,CASSLTDTQYF
15,TRBJ2-1,TRBV28,.,CASRSGTASNNEQFF
13,TRBJ1-2,TRBV10-3,.,CAIRGTANYGYTF
13,TRBJ1-2,TRBV10-3,once,CAISDQPKDGYTF
14,TRBJ1-1,TRBV5-5,.,CASSSQGGNTEAFF
15,TRBJ2-5,TRBV24-1,.,CATSFNRGRLETQYF
16,TRBJ1-1,TRBV5-1,.,CASSLAPTGPNTEAFF
13,TRBJ1-5,TRBV6-1,.,CASSPGGNQPQHF
16,TRBJ2-4,TRBV5-1,.,CASSLGVRTAGNIQYF
11,TRBJ1-2,TRBV6-5,.,CASSQNRDSFF
16,TRBJ1-1,TRBV11-1,.,CASSLGNRDLNTEAFF
11,TRBJ2-1,TRBV2,once,CASSSEDSKFF
12,TRBJ1-2,TRBV10-3,once,CAISESLGGYTF
15,TRBJ2-1,TRBV10-3,.,CAITSGLAGVNEQFF